Reported below is one T cell receptor (beta chain). Its antigen is currently unknown. The entry originates in a study of T cell responses to AZD1222 COVID-19 vaccine. Germline V gives CDR1 MNHNY, CDR2 SVGAGI (reference sequence). The V gene end was trimmed by 6 bases and the J gene end by 3 bases; junction bases not matched to a gene: 6. CDR3 size: 15 residues. Whole-study results and caveats: Compared with day 0, the breadth and depth of the Spike-specific TCR repertoire rose significantly after two doses of AZD1222. Among those given AZD1222, only six or seven were seropositive at baseline.

Method: immunoSEQ multiplex PCR; TCRdb's copy keeps in-frame clones and lacks some. The sample lists about 110,000 clones, more than 70% occurring once. This specimen was peripheral blood, taken on day 0 of MenACWY control vaccination. The receptor's source is an adult in good health. The chain combines TRBV6-6 with TRBJ2-1; 9 bases map to TRBD2. CDR3 loop: CASSLSGGLYNEQFF. DNA of the CDR3: TGTGCCAGCAGCCTTAGCGGGGGCCTCTACAATGAGCAGTTCTTC.